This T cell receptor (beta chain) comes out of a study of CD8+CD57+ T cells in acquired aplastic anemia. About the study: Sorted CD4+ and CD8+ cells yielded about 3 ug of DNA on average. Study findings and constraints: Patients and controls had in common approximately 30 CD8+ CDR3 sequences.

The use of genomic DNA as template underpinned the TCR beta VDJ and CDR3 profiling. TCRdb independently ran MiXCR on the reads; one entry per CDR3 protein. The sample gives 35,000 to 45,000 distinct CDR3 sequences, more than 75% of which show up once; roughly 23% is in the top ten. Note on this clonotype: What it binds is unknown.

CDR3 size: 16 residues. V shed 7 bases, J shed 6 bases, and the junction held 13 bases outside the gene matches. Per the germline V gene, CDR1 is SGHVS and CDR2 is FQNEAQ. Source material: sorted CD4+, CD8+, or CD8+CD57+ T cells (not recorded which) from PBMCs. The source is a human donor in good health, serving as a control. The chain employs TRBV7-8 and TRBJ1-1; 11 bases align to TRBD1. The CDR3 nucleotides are TGTGCCAGCACCCTAGGACAGGGGGCGATTAGCGCTGAAGCTTTCTTT. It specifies CASTLGQGAISAEAFF.